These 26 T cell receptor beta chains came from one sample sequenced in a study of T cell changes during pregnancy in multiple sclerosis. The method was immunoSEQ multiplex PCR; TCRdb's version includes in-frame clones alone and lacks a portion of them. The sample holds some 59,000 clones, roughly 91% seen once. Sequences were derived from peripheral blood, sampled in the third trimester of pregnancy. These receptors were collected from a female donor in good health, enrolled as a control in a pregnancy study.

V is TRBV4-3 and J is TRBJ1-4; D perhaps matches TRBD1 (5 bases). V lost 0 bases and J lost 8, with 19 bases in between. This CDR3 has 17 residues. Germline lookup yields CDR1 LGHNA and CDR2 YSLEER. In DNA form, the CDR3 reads TGCGCCAGCAGCCAAGACCTCGGGGGGGGTAAGGGCGAAAAACTGTTTTTT. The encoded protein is CASSQDLGGGKGEKLFF.

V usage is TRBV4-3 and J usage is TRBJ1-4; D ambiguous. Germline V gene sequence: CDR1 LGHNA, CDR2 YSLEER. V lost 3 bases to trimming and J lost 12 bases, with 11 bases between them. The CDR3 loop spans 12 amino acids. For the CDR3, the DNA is TGCGCCAGCAGCCAGTCGGGGAGCGAACTGTTTTTT. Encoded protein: CASSQSGSELFF.

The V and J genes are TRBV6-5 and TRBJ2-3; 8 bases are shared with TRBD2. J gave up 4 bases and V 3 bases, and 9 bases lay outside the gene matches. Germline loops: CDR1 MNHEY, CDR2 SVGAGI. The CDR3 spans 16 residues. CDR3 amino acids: CASSYAGSGTADTQYF. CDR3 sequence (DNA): TGTGCCAGCAGTTATGCTGGTAGCGGGACGGCAGATACGCAGTATTTT.

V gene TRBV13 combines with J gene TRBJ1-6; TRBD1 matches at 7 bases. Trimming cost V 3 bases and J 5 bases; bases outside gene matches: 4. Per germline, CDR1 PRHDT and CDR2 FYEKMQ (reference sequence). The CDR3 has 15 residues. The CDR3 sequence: CASSLDRPNNSPLHF. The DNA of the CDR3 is TGTGCCAGCAGCTTGGACAGGCCAAATAATTCACCCCTCCACTTT. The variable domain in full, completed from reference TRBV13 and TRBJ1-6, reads AAGVIQSPRHLIKEKRETATLKCYPIPRHDTVYWYQQGPGQDPQFLISFYEKMQSDKGSIPDRFSAQQFSDYHSELNMSSLELGDSALYFCASSLDRPNNSPLHFGNGTRLTVT.

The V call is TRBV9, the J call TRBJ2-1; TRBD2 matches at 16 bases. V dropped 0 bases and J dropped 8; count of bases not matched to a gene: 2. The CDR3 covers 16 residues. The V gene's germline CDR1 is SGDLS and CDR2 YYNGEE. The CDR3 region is CASSVEGTSGRDEQFF. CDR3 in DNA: TGTGCCAGCAGCGTAGAAGGGACTAGCGGGAGGGATGAGCAGTTCTTC.

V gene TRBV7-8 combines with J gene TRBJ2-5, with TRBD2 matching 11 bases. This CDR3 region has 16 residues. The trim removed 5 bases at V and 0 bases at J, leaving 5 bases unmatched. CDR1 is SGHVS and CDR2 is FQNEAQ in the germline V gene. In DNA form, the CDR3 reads TGTGCCAGCAGCCCTCCGGGACTAGCGGACCAAGAGACCCAGTACTTC. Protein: CASSPPGLADQETQYF.

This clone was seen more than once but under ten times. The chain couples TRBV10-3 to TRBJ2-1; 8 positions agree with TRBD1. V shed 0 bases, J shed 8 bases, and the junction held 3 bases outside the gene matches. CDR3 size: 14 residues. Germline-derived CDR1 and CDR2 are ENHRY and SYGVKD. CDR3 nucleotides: TGTGCCATCAGTGAGTCCGGACAGGGCGATGAGCAGTTCTTC. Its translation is CAISESGQGDEQFF.

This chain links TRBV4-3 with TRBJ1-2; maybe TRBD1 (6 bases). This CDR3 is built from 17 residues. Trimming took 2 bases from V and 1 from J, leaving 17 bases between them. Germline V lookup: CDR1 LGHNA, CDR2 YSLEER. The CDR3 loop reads CASSQRATGGGNYGYTF. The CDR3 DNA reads TGCGCCAGCAGCCAAAGGGCGACGGGGGGCGGTAACTATGGCTACACCTTC.

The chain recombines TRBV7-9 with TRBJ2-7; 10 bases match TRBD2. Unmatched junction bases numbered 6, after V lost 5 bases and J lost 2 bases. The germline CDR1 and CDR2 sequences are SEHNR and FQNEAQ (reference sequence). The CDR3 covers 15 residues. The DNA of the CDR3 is TGTGCCAGCAGCGCAGGACTAGCGGATCCCTACGAGCAGTACTTC. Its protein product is CASSAGLADPYEQYF.

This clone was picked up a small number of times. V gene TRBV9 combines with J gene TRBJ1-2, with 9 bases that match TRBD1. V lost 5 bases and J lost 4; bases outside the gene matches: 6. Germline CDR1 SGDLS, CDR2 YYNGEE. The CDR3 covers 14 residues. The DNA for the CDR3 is TGTGCCAGCAGGGAAGACAGGGGGATCTATGGCTACACCTTC. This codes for CASREDRGIYGYTF.

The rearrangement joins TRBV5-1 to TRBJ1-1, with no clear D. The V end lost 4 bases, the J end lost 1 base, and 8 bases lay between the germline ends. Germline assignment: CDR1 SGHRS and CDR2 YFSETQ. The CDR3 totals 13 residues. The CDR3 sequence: CASSPRRNTEAFF. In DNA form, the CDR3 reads TGCGCCAGCAGCCCGCGGAGGAACACTGAAGCTTTCTTT.

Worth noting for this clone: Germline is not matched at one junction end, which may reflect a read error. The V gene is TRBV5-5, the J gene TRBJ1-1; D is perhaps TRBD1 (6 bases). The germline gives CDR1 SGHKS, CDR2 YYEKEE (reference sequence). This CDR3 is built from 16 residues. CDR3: CASSLGAGIMNTEAFF. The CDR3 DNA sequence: TGTGCCAGCAGTTTGGGGGCAGGAATAATGAACACTGAAGCTTTCTTT.

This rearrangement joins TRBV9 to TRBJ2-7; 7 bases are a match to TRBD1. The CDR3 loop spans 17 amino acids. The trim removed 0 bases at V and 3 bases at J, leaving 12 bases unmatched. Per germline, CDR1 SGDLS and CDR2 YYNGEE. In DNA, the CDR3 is TGTGCCAGCAGCGTAGGTCAGGGGGTGGTACCAATCTACGAGCAGTACTTC. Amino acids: CASSVGQGVVPIYEQYF.

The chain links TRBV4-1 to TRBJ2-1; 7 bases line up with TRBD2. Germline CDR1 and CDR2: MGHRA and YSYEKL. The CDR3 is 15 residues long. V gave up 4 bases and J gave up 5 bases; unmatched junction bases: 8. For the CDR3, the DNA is TGCGCCAGCAGCCCAGGGAGGGAGGGCAACAATGAGCAGTTCTTC. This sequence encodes CASSPGREGNNEQFF.

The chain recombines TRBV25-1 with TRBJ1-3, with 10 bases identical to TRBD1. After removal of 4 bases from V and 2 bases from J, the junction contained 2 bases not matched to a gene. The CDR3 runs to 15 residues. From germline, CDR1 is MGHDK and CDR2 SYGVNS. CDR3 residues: CASSAGQGAGNTIYF. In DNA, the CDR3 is TGTGCCAGCAGTGCCGGACAGGGGGCTGGAAACACCATATATTTT. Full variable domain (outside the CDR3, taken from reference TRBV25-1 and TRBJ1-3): EADIYQTPRYLVIGTGKKITLECSQTMGHDKMYWYQQDPGMELHLIHYSYGVNSTEKGDLSSESTVSRIRTEHFPLTLESARPSHTSQYLCASSAGQGAGNTIYFGEGSWLTVV.

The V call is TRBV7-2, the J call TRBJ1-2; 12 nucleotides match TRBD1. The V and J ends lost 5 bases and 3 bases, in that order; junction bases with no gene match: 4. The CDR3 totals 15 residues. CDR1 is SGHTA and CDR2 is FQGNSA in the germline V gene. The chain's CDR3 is CASSPGTGGHYGYTF. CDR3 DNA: TGTGCCAGCAGCCCCGGGACAGGGGGCCACTATGGCTACACCTTC.

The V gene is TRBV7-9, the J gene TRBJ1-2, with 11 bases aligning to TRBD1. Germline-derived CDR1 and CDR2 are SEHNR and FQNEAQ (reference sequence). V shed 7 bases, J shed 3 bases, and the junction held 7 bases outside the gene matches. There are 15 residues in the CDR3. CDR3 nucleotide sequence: TGTGCCAGCACCACGGACAGGGGGCCCGACTATGGCTACACCTTC. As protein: CASTTDRGPDYGYTF. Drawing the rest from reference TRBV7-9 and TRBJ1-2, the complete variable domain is DTGVSQNPRHKITKRGQNVTFRCDPISEHNRLYWYRQTLGQGPEFLTYFQNEAQLEKSRLLSDRFSAERPKGSFSTLEIQRTEQGDSAMYLCASTTDRGPDYGYTFGSGTRLTVV.

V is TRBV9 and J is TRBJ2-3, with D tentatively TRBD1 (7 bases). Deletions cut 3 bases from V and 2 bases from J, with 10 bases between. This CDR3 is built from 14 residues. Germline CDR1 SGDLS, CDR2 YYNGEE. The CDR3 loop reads CASSARGDTDTQYF. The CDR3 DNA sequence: TGTGCCAGCAGCGCCAGGGGGGACACAGATACGCAGTATTTT.

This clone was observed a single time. This CDR3 is CASSPSWTGGDGYTF. The DNA of the CDR3 is TGTGCCAGCAGCCCATCCTGGACAGGGGGCGATGGCTACACCTTC. This chain links TRBV11-3 with TRBJ1-2; 11 bases align to TRBD1. V trimming: 5 bases; J trimming: 6 bases; junction bases outside the gene matches: 8. Looked up from germline, CDR1 is SGHNT and CDR2 is YENEEA. This CDR3 is built from 15 residues.

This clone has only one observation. In nucleotides, the CDR3 is TGTGCCAGCAGTGCAGGGTTTCAGCCCCAGCATTTT. Protein product: CASSAGFQPQHF. J is TRBJ1-5 and V is TRBV6-1; D is perhaps TRBD1 (5 bases). This CDR3 region has 12 residues. Germline lookup yields CDR1 MNHNS and CDR2 SASEGT. V was pared by 4 bases and J by 6 bases, with 7 bases between.

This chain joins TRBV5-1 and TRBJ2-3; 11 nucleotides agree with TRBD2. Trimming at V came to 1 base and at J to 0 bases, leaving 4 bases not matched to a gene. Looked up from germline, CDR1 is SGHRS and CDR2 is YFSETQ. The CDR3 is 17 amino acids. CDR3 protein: CASSLIAGGTSTDTQYF. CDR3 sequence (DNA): TGCGCCAGCAGCTTGATAGCGGGAGGGACTAGCACAGATACGCAGTATTTT. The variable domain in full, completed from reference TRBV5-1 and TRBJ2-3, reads KAGVTQTPRYLIKTRGQQVTLSCSPISGHRSVSWYQQTPGQGLQFLFEYFSETQRNKGNFPGRFSGRQFSNSRSEMNVSTLELGDSALYLCASSLIAGGTSTDTQYFGPGTRLTVL.

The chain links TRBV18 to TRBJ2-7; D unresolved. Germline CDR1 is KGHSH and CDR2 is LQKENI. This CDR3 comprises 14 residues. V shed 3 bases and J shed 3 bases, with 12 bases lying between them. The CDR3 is CASSPPASIYEQYF. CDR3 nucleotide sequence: TGTGCCAGCTCACCTCCTGCAAGCATCTACGAGCAGTACTTC.

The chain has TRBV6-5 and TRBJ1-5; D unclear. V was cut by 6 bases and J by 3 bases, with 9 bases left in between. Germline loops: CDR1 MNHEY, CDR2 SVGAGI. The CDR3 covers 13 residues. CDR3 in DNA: TGTGCCAGCAGCTCAGGTCACAATCAGCCCCAGCATTTT. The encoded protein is CASSSGHNQPQHF.

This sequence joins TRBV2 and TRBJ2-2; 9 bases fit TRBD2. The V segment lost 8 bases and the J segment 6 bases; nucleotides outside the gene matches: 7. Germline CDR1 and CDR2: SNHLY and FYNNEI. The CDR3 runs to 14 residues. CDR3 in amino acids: CASGSGTSSGELFF. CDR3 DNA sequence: TGTGCCAGCGGATCCGGGACTAGCTCCGGGGAGCTGTTTTTT.

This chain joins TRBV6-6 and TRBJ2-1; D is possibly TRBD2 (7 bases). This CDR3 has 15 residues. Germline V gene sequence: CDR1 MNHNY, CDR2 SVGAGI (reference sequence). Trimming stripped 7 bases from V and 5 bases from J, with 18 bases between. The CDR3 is CASTAGAFGNNEQFF. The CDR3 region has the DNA TGTGCCAGCACCGCGGGGGCGTTTGGTAACAATGAGCAGTTCTTC.

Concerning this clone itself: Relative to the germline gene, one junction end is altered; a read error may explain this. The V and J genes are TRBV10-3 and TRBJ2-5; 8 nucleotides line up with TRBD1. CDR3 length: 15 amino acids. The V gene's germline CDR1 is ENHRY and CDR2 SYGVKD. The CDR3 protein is CATSSRQGAQGTQYF. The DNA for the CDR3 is TGTGCCACCTCATCCCGCCAGGGGGCACAAGGGACCCAGTACTTC.